This is a list of T cell receptor beta chains from one sample in a study of blood T cell repertoires in COVID-19. TCRdb keeps only in-frame clones here, not all; method: immunoSEQ multiplex PCR. This table holds under 250,000 clones, about 86% found once. Sequencing used peripheral blood. All receptors derive from a woman in her fifties or sixties with acute or convalescent COVID-19. Each CDR3 is given with its conserved first and last residue. Each record gives: clone size, V gene, J gene, D gene, CDR3 protein, CDR3 DNA. A D gene is named only where the DNA matches it firmly. Rows give clone size only sometimes, using once, few, many, or a class for an expanded clone.

abundance: NA
v_gene: TRBV19
j_gene: TRBJ1-5
d_gene: TRBD1
CDR3aa: CASSRDQTGLKPQHF
CDR3nt: TGTGCCAGTTCGAGAGACCAGACAGGGTTGAAGCCCCAGCATTTT

abundance: NA
v_gene: TRBV6-2/TRBV6-3
j_gene: TRBJ1-1
d_gene: NA
CDR3aa: CASSPGWGSGNTEAFF
CDR3nt: TGTGCCAGCAGTCCCGGATGGGGCAGTGGGAACACTGAAGCTTTCTTT

abundance: NA
v_gene: TRBV7-2
j_gene: TRBJ1-1
d_gene: NA
CDR3aa: CASSGTNTEAFF
CDR3nt: TGTGCCAGCAGTGGGACAAACACTGAAGCTTTCTTT

abundance: NA
v_gene: TRBV5-1
j_gene: TRBJ2-1
d_gene: NA
CDR3aa: CASSLALYNEQFF
CDR3nt: TGCGCCAGCAGCTTGGCCCTTTACAATGAGCAGTTCTTC

abundance: once
v_gene: TRBV19
j_gene: TRBJ2-5
d_gene: NA
CDR3aa: CASREQAGETQYF
CDR3nt: TGTGCCAGTAGAGAACAGGCGGGGGAGACCCAGTACTTC

abundance: NA
v_gene: TRBV6-5
j_gene: TRBJ2-7
d_gene: TRBD1
CDR3aa: CASSKGQKFYEQYF
CDR3nt: TGTGCCAGCAGTAAGGGACAGAAATTCTACGAGCAGTACTTC

abundance: once
v_gene: TRBV2
j_gene: TRBJ2-3
d_gene: NA
CDR3aa: CASRYSTDTQYF
CDR3nt: TGTGCCAGCAGGTATAGCACAGATACGCAGTATTTT

abundance: NA
v_gene: TRBV6-5
j_gene: TRBJ1-1
d_gene: NA
CDR3aa: CASKVDGRGTEAFF
CDR3nt: TGTGCCAGCAAGGTAGACGGGAGAGGGACTGAAGCTTTCTTT

abundance: once
v_gene: TRBV27
j_gene: TRBJ2-6
d_gene: TRBD2
CDR3aa: CASSLLAEAGGPGANVLTF
CDR3nt: TGTGCCAGCAGTCTCCTAGCCGAGGCGGGAGGGCCTGGGGCCAACGTCCTGACTTTC

abundance: NA
v_gene: TRBV11-2
j_gene: TRBJ2-7
d_gene: TRBD2
CDR3aa: CASSFSLAGEVYEQYF
CDR3nt: TGTGCCAGCAGCTTTTCACTAGCGGGGGAGGTTTACGAGCAATACTTC

abundance: NA
v_gene: TRBV30
j_gene: TRBJ2-1
d_gene: NA
CDR3aa: CAWRPAGGNEQFF
CDR3nt: TGTGCCTGGAGACCGGCCGGGGGCAATGAGCAGTTCTTC

abundance: NA
v_gene: TRBV6-2/TRBV6-3
j_gene: TRBJ2-7
d_gene: TRBD2
CDR3aa: CASSYRTSDPYEQYF
CDR3nt: TGTGCCAGCAGTTACCGGACTAGCGATCCCTACGAGCAGTACTTC